The subject of this entry is one TCR beta chain. This record belongs to a study of blood T cell repertoires in COVID-19. Study details: Samples of COVID-19 (acute and convalescent) were obtained from the United States, Italy and Spain. From T cells, B-cell-depleted T cells, or PBMCs came the material, which was cDNA or gDNA.

The CDR3 sequence is 14 residues long. Germline lookup yields CDR1 LNHDA and CDR2 SQIVND (reference sequence). Trimming took off 5 bases at V and 7 bases at J, with 12 bases between the two ends. Authors' data handling: Amplification with reference gene primers provided the estimates of nucleated cell counts. Clones were sequenced by immunoSEQ multiplex PCR, and TCRdb holds only the in-frame ones, with some missing. D and trimming come from the DNA, and the V and J calls and clone size come from that table. This table has around 60,000 clones, roughly 80% appearing once. The chain joins TRBV19 to TRBJ1-6; a weak D match, TRBD1 (5 bases). Sequencing was performed on peripheral blood. The clonotype was recovered from a man aged 80 or over with active or convalescent COVID-19. Here the CDR3 DNA reads TGTGCCAGTAGTTTCCAGGGTTGGAATTCACCCCTCCACTTT. Residues: CASSFQGWNSPLHF. The complete variable domain, with remaining parts taken from reference TRBV19 and TRBJ1-6, reads DGGITQSPKYLFRKEGQNVTLSCEQNLNHDAMYWYRQDPGQGLRLIYYSQIVNDFQKGDIAEGYSVSREKKESFPLTVTSAQKNPTAFYLCASSFQGWNSPLHFGNGTRLTVT.